This T cell receptor beta chain was sequenced during a study of blood T cell repertoires in COVID-19. Original analysis: From reference gene primer amplification, estimates of nucleated cell counts were derived. Sequenced by immunoSEQ multiplex PCR; TCRdb stores in-frame clones only, minus some. That table gives V, J and clone size, and the DNA gave D and trimming. Here the sample spans 60,000 to 70,000 clones, around 80% being singletons. This clone was seen more than once but under ten times. CDR1 and CDR2 (germline): SNHLY, FYNNEI. V was cut by 6 bases and J by 3 bases, with 6 bases left in between. This CDR3 has 11 residues.

The TCR originated in a man at least 80 years old with acute or convalescent COVID-19. The source material was peripheral blood. The chain joins TRBV2 to TRBJ2-7; D is undetermined. The DNA for the CDR3 is TGTGCCAGCAGCCAGTTCTACGAGCAGTACTTC. Encoded protein: CASSQFYEQYF.